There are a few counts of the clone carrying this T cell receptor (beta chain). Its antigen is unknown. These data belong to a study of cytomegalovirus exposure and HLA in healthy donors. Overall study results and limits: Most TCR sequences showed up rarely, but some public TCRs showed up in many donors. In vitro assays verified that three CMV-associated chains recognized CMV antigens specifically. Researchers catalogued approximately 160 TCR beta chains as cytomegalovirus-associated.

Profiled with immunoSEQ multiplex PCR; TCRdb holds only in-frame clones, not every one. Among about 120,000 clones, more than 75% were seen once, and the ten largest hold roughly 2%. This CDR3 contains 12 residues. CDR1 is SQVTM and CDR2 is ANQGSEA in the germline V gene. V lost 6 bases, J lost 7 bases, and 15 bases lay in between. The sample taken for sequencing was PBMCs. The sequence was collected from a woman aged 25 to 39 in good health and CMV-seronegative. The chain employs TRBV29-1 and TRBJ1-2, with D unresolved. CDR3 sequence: CSVGEPAGGYTF. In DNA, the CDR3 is TGCAGCGTGGGTGAGCCGGCGGGTGGCTACACCTTC.